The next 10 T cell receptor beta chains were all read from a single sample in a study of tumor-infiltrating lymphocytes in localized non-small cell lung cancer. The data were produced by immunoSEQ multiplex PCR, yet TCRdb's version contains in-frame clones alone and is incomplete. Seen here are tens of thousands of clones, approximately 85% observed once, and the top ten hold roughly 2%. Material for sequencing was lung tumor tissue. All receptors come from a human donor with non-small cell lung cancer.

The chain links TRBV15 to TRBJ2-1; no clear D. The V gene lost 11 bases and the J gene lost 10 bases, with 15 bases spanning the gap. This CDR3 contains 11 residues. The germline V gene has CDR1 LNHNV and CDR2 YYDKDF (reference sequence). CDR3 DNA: TGTGCCGCCTACCACAGAGGCGAGCAGTTCTTC. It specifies CAAYHRGEQFF.

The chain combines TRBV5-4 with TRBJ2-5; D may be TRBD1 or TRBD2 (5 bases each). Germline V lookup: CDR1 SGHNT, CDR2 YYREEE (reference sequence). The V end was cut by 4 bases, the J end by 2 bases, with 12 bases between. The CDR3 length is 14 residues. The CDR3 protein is CASSVSGRQETQYF. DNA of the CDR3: TGTGCCAGCAGCGTGTCGGGACGGCAAGAGACCCAGTACTTC.

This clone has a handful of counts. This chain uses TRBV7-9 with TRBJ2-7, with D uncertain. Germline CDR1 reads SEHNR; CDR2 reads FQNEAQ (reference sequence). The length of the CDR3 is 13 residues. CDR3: CADRPVRSYEQYF. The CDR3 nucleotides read TGTGCAGATAGACCCGTCCGCTCCTACGAGCAGTACTTC.

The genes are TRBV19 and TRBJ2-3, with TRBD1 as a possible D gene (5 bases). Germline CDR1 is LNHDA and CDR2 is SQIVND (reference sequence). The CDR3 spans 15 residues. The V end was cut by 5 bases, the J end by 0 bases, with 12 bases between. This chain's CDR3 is CASSPPGSSTDTQYF. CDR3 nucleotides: TGTGCCAGTAGTCCCCCAGGGTCTAGCACAGATACGCAGTATTTT. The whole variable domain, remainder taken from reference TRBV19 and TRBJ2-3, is DGGITQSPKYLFRKEGQNVTLSCEQNLNHDAMYWYRQDPGQGLRLIYYSQIVNDFQKGDIAEGYSVSREKKESFPLTVTSAQKNPTAFYLCASSPPGSSTDTQYFGPGTRLTVL.

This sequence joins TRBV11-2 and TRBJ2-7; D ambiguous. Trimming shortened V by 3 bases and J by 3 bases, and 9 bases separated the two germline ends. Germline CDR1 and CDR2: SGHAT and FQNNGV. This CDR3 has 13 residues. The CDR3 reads CASSFWSSYEQYF. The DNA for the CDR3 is TGTGCCAGCAGCTTTTGGAGTAGCTACGAGCAGTACTTC.

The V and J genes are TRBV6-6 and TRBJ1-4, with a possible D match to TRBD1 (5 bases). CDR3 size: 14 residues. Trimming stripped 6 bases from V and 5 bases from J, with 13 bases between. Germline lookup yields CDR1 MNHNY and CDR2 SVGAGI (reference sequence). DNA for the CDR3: TGTGCCAGCAGAGCGGGGGGAGGCAATGAAAAACTGTTTTTT. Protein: CASRAGGGNEKLFF.

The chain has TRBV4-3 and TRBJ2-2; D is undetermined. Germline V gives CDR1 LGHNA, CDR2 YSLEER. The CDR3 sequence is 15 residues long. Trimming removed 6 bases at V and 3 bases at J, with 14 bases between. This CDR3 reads CASRGGTTYTGELFF. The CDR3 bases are TGCGCCAGCAGAGGCGGTACTACCTACACCGGGGAGCTGTTTTTT.

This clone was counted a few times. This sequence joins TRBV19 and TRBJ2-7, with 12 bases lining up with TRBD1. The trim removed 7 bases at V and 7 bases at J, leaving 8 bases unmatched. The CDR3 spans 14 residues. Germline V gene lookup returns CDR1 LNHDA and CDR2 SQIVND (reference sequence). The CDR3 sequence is CASTPGTGGHEQYF. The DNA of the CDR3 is TGTGCCAGTACCCCCGGGACAGGGGGCCATGAGCAGTACTTC.

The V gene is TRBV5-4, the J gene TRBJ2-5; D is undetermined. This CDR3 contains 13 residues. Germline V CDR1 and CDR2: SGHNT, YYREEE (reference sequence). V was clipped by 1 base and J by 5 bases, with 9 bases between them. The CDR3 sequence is CASSLREGETQYF. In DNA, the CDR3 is TGTGCCAGCAGCTTGAGGGAAGGGGAGACCCAGTACTTC.

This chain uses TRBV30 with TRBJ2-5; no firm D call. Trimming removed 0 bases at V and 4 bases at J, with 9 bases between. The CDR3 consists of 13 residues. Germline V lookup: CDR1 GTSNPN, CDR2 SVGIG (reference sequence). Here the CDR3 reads CAWSVGLRETQYF. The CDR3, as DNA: TGTGCCTGGAGTGTAGGCTTGCGAGAGACCCAGTACTTC.